A single sample gave rise to the 23 T cell receptor beta chains below, sequenced in a study of cytomegalovirus exposure and HLA in healthy donors. The PCR had 60 Vbeta and 13 Jbeta primers. Data came from immunoSEQ multiplex PCR; TCRdb stores just in-frame clones and leaves some out. The sample shows 150,000 to 200,000 clones, around three quarters of them seen only once. Material: PBMCs. All receptors derive from a male donor in good health and CMV-seronegative.

The CDR3 loop is CASSLLPVRARNEQFF. CDR3 coding DNA: TGTGCCAGCAGCCTCCTCCCGGTGCGGGCTCGCAATGAGCAGTTCTTC. J is TRBJ2-1 and V is TRBV28, with TRBD2 as a possible D gene (5 bases). Germline V lookup: CDR1 MDHEN, CDR2 SYDVKM. The CDR3 spans 16 residues. The ends were cut back, 6 bases at V and 6 bases at J, with 21 bases in the middle.

This clone was counted only a few times. The rearrangement joins TRBV10-3 to TRBJ1-2; D not certain. Germline assignment: CDR1 ENHRY and CDR2 SYGVKD. There are 12 residues in the CDR3. Trimming pared 8 bases from V and 2 bases from J, leaving 9 bases between. The CDR3 spells CAIRAANYGYTF. In DNA form, the CDR3 reads TGTGCCATCCGAGCGGCCAACTATGGCTACACCTTC.

The V gene is TRBV9, the J gene TRBJ2-7; D perhaps matches TRBD2 (6 bases). Trimming cost V 0 bases and J 5 bases, with 12 bases left between them. This CDR3 is 14 amino acids long. Germline V gene sequence: CDR1 SGDLS, CDR2 YYNGEE. The chain's CDR3 is CASSVGPGLNEQYF. The CDR3 DNA reads as TGTGCCAGCAGCGTAGGGCCGGGACTCAACGAGCAGTACTTC. The whole variable domain, remainder taken from reference TRBV9 and TRBJ2-7, is DSGVTQTPKHLITATGQRVTLRCSPRSGDLSVYWYQQSLDQGLQFLIQYYNGEERAKGNILERFSAQQFPDLHSELNLSSLELGDSALYFCASSVGPGLNEQYFGPGTRLTVT.

This chain links TRBV5-6 with TRBJ2-5; a weak D match, TRBD1 (5 bases). The CDR3 contains 15 residues. Germline loops: CDR1 SGHDT, CDR2 YYEEEE. V lost 0 bases and J 4 bases, leaving 13 bases between the germline ends. CDR3: CASSLGGRISETQYF. The DNA of the CDR3 is TGTGCCAGCAGCTTGGGGGGCAGGATTTCAGAGACCCAGTACTTC.

This clone was seen once. The chain combines TRBV4-2 with TRBJ2-3; maybe TRBD1 (6 bases). V shed 5 bases and J shed 6 bases, with 12 bases lying between them. This CDR3 comprises 13 residues. CDR1 is LGHNA and CDR2 is YNFKEQ in the germline V gene. In DNA form, the CDR3 reads TGTGCCAGCAGCGCGCAGGGGTCGGATACGCAGTATTTT. It translates to CASSAQGSDTQYF.

The chain employs TRBV19 and TRBJ2-1; 10 bases agree with TRBD2. V shed 3 bases, J shed 6 bases, and the junction held 8 bases outside the gene matches. The CDR3 runs to 16 residues. Germline assignment: CDR1 LNHDA and CDR2 SQIVND (reference sequence). The CDR3 loop is CASSISASGSLNEQFF. The CDR3 DNA sequence: TGTGCCAGTAGTATCAGCGCTAGCGGGAGTCTCAATGAGCAGTTCTTC.

This chain connects TRBV30 to TRBJ2-5, with a possible D match to TRBD2 (5 bases). Germline loops: CDR1 GTSNPN, CDR2 SVGIG (reference sequence). This CDR3 spans 15 amino acids. Trimming removed 2 bases from V and 2 bases from J, with 15 bases in between. Here the CDR3 reads CAWSPPRVGQETQYF. The CDR3 region has the DNA TGTGCCTGGAGTCCTCCGAGGGTAGGACAAGAGACCCAGTACTTC.

The J gene is TRBJ2-7, the V gene TRBV11-2, with unresolved D. The CDR3 spans 12 residues. Germline loops: CDR1 SGHAT, CDR2 FQNNGV. V dropped 0 bases and J dropped 7 bases, with 7 bases sitting between them. The CDR3 sequence is CASSLEAGEQYF. Written as DNA, the CDR3 is TGTGCCAGCAGCTTAGAGGCAGGTGAGCAGTACTTC.

V is TRBV7-8 and J is TRBJ2-7; 7 bases are a match to TRBD1. The trim removed 0 bases at V and 7 bases at J, leaving 3 bases unmatched. CDR3 length: 13 amino acids. Germline V gives CDR1 SGHVS, CDR2 FQNEAQ. The CDR3 loop reads CASSLASQGEQYF. CDR3 coding DNA: TGTGCCAGCAGCTTAGCATCACAGGGGGAGCAGTACTTC.

This clone was found once. V and J are TRBV28 and TRBJ2-7; a possible D gene is TRBD1 (7 bases). This CDR3 is built from 15 residues. Trimming pared 2 bases from V and 7 bases from J, leaving 18 bases between. Germline lookup yields CDR1 MDHEN and CDR2 SYDVKM. The CDR3 spells CASSLPQGGRKEQYF. The CDR3 nucleotides are TGTGCCAGCAGTTTACCTCAGGGGGGACGGAAGGAGCAGTACTTC.

The chain joins TRBV6-5 to TRBJ2-7, with a tentative D call TRBD2 (6 bases). The CDR3 sequence is 14 residues long. Germline V CDR1 and CDR2: MNHEY, SVGAGI. Trimming took off 0 bases at V and 0 bases at J, with 6 bases between the two ends. The DNA for the CDR3 is TGTGCCAGCAGTTACTCGCGGGGCTCCTACGAGCAGTACTTC. Its protein is CASSYSRGSYEQYF.

The V and J genes are TRBV18 and TRBJ1-6; D may be TRBD1 (5 bases). Germline V CDR1 and CDR2: KGHSH, LQKENI. Trimming removed 3 bases at V and 8 bases at J, with 14 bases between. The CDR3 spans 15 residues. The CDR3 nucleotides are TGTGCCAGCTCACCGACTCTAGGAGGGGATTCACCCCTCCACTTT. It yields the protein CASSPTLGGDSPLHF. The entire variable domain, with the rest obtained from reference TRBV18 and TRBJ1-6, is as follows: NAGVMQNPRHLVRRRGQEARLRCSPMKGHSHVYWYRQLPEEGLKFMVYLQKENIIDESGMPKERFSAEFPKEGPSILRIQQVVRGDSAAYFCASSPTLGGDSPLHFGNGTRLTVT.

This rearrangement joins TRBV19 to TRBJ1-5; no clear D gene. The CDR3 totals 14 residues. The ends were cut back, 10 bases at V and 2 bases at J, with 15 bases in the middle. Germline loops: CDR1 LNHDA, CDR2 SQIVND (reference sequence). This CDR3 reads CAISSGMGNQPQHF. The DNA for the CDR3 is TGTGCCATCTCTAGCGGGATGGGCAATCAGCCCCAGCATTTT.

This chain connects TRBV27 to TRBJ2-7; 9 nucleotides line up with TRBD1. The length of the CDR3 is 15 residues. With 5 bases clipped from V and 6 bases from J, the junction kept 11 bases outside the gene matches. The germline gives CDR1 MNHEY, CDR2 SMNVEV (reference sequence). CDR3 in amino acids: CASSPGQGKRGEQYF. CDR3 DNA sequence: TGTGCCAGCAGTCCAGGACAGGGGAAACGGGGCGAGCAGTACTTC.

The chain uses TRBV29-1 and TRBJ1-3; 7 bases fit TRBD1. Trimming took 7 bases from V and 9 from J; bases not matched to a gene: 9. CDR1 and CDR2 (germline): SQVTM, ANQGSEA. This CDR3 is 12 amino acids long. CDR3 sequence: CSANAPGGTIYF. The CDR3 coding sequence is TGCAGCGCCAACGCCCCAGGGGGCACCATATATTTT. The whole variable domain, remainder taken from reference TRBV29-1 and TRBJ1-3, is SAVISQKPSRDICQRGTSLTIQCQVDSQVTMMFWYRQQPGQSLTLIATANQGSEATYESGFVIDKFPISRPNLTFSTLTVSNMSPEDSSIYLCSANAPGGTIYFGEGSWLTVV.

The chain couples TRBV18 to TRBJ2-3; 7 bases match TRBD2. V shed 1 base and J 0 bases; nucleotides not matched to a gene: 1. CDR1 and CDR2 from the germline V gene are KGHSH and LQKENI. CDR3 length: 15 residues. The CDR3, as DNA: TGTGCCAGCTCACCACGCGGGAGTAGCACAGATACGCAGTATTTT. Residues: CASSPRGSSTDTQYF. The full variable domain, completed using reference TRBV18 and TRBJ2-3, is NAGVMQNPRHLVRRRGQEARLRCSPMKGHSHVYWYRQLPEEGLKFMVYLQKENIIDESGMPKERFSAEFPKEGPSILRIQQVVRGDSAAYFCASSPRGSSTDTQYFGPGTRLTVL.

This chain links TRBV28 with TRBJ2-1, with D maybe TRBD1 (5 bases). Trimming stripped 7 bases from V and 3 bases from J, with 10 bases between. Germline values: CDR1 MDHEN, CDR2 SYDVKM. The CDR3 runs to 13 residues. CDR3 bases: TGTGCCAGCAACTCGGACATCTACAATGAGCAGTTCTTC. This sequence encodes CASNSDIYNEQFF.

This sequence joins TRBV29-1 and TRBJ2-1; 9 bases match TRBD1. CDR1 and CDR2 from the germline V gene are SQVTM and ANQGSEA. The CDR3 length is 14 residues. With V trimmed by 7 bases and J by 9 bases, 13 bases remained unmatched. As DNA, the CDR3 is TGCAGCGGACGGACAGGGGATAAACAAGTTGAGCAGTTCTTC. This codes for CSGRTGDKQVEQFF.

The V call is TRBV28, the J call TRBJ2-3, with 8 bases fitting TRBD1. This CDR3 spans 17 amino acids. Germline V gene data show CDR1 as MDHEN and CDR2 as SYDVKM. After removal of 4 bases from V and 3 bases from J, the junction contained 12 bases not matched to a gene. Written as DNA, the CDR3 is TGTGCCAGCAGTTGGGCAGGGGGCGTAGGGTTGACAGATACGCAGTATTTT. Its protein product is CASSWAGGVGLTDTQYF.

This clone has a handful of counts. The CDR3 bases are TGTGCCATCAGTGATAATAGCGGGGTGAAAAACATTCAGTACTTC. It translates to CAISDNSGVKNIQYF. This chain links TRBV10-3 with TRBJ2-4; 8 positions match TRBD2. Unmatched junction bases numbered 5, after V lost 3 bases and J lost 4 bases. The V gene's germline CDR1 is ENHRY and CDR2 SYGVKD. This CDR3 spans 15 amino acids.

This chain links TRBV7-2 with TRBJ2-3; TRBD1 agrees at 8 bases. Germline values: CDR1 SGHTA, CDR2 FQGNSA. This CDR3 has 15 amino acids. Unmatched junction bases numbered 6, after V lost 2 bases and J lost 5 bases. DNA of the CDR3: TGTGCCAGCAGCTTACTGGGACAGGTTCTAGATACGCAGTATTTT. It translates to CASSLLGQVLDTQYF.

J is TRBJ2-1 and V is TRBV11-2; 11 bases line up with TRBD1. Germline CDR1 and CDR2: SGHAT and FQNNGV. The V and J ends lost 5 bases and 4 bases, in that order; junction bases with no gene match: 13. This CDR3 is 18 amino acids long. CDR3 amino acids: CASSDIVDRGRDYNEQFF. CDR3 DNA sequence: TGTGCCAGCAGCGACATTGTGGACAGGGGGCGGGATTACAATGAGCAGTTCTTC.

The rearrangement uses TRBV7-8 and TRBJ2-2, with a tentative D call TRBD1 (5 bases). V gave up 1 base and J gave up 5 bases, with 11 bases separating them. In germline, CDR1 is SGHVS, CDR2 FQNEAQ. The length of the CDR3 is 15 residues. DNA for the CDR3: TGTGCCAGCAGCTTAGAAGGGGTTCGGACCGGGGAGCTGTTTTTT. It translates to CASSLEGVRTGELFF. Looking up the rest from reference TRBV7-8 and TRBJ2-2 gives the full variable domain: GAGVSQSPRYKVAKRGQDVALRCDPISGHVSLFWYQQALGQGPEFLTYFQNEAQLDKSGLPSDRFFAERPEGSVSTLKIQRTQQEDSAVYLCASSLEGVRTGELFFGEGSRLTVL.